Shown below are 11 T cell receptor beta chains from a single sample sequenced in a study of blood T cell repertoires in COVID-19. Here immunoSEQ multiplex PCR was the method, and the copy in TCRdb shows in-frame clones only, minus some. Of approximately 300,000 clones listed, around four fifths were seen once; the top ten hold about 1.2%. Sequencing input: peripheral blood. These receptors came from a woman aged 45-65 years with acute or convalescent COVID-19.

V and J are TRBV5-6 and TRBJ1-1; 7 nucleotides match TRBD1. Trimming at V came to 4 bases and at J to 5 bases, leaving 2 bases not matched to a gene. There are 12 residues in the CDR3. Germline V gene data show CDR1 as SGHDT and CDR2 as YYEEEE. CDR3 in DNA: TGTGCCAGCAGCCGCAGGGGGACTGAAGCTTTCTTT. Its protein is CASSRRGTEAFF.

The chain carries TRBV5-1 and TRBJ2-3; 8 bases fit TRBD1. In germline, CDR1 is SGHRS, CDR2 YFSETQ. J was trimmed by 2 bases and V by 5 bases; bases with no gene match: 4. This CDR3 contains 14 residues. CDR3: CASSETGDTDTQYF. DNA for the CDR3: TGCGCCAGCAGTGAGACAGGGGACACAGATACGCAGTATTTT. The full variable domain, in which reference TRBV5-1 and TRBJ2-3 provide the parts outside the CDR3, is KAGVTQTPRYLIKTRGQQVTLSCSPISGHRSVSWYQQTPGQGLQFLFEYFSETQRNKGNFPGRFSGRQFSNSRSEMNVSTLELGDSALYLCASSETGDTDTQYFGPGTRLTVL.

J is TRBJ2-2 and V is TRBV5-4; 16 bases map to TRBD2. From germline, CDR1 is SGHNT and CDR2 YYREEE (reference sequence). The CDR3 is made up of 17 amino acids. Trimming took 4 bases from V and 3 from J; bases not matched to a gene: 3. The CDR3 DNA reads TGTGCCAGCAGCGCGGGACTAGCGGGAGGGGACACCGGGGAGCTGTTTTTT. This gives the protein CASSAGLAGGDTGELFF.

J is TRBJ1-5 and V is TRBV30, with D possibly matching TRBD1 (5 bases). The germline gives CDR1 GTSNPN, CDR2 SVGIG (reference sequence). V was trimmed by 4 bases and J by 1 base, leaving 14 bases between them. CDR3 length: 15 residues. The CDR3 coding sequence is TGTGCCTGGACCCAGGGCAGGGTGAGCAATCAGCCCCAGCATTTT. It is translated as CAWTQGRVSNQPQHF.

This rearrangement joins TRBV10-3 to TRBJ1-4; 8 bases map to TRBD1. This CDR3 comprises 14 residues. With 5 bases clipped from V and 7 bases from J, the junction kept 6 bases outside the gene matches. Germline V gene sequence: CDR1 ENHRY, CDR2 SYGVKD. The CDR3 is CAISKQGGSEKLFF. The CDR3 nucleotides are TGTGCCATCAGTAAACAGGGGGGGAGTGAAAAACTGTTTTTT.

The V call is TRBV19, the J call TRBJ1-2, with 8 bases fitting TRBD1. V lost 2 bases to trimming and J lost 6 bases; unmatched junction nucleotides: 5. The CDR3 totals 14 residues. Germline-derived CDR1 and CDR2 are LNHDA and SQIVND (reference sequence). CDR3 nucleotides: TGTGCCAGTAGTATAAACACGGGACAGGATGGCTACACCTTC. It codes for CASSINTGQDGYTF.

This rearrangement joins TRBV4-1 to TRBJ2-6, with 11 bases matching TRBD1. The length of the CDR3 is 17 residues. V was clipped by 11 bases and J by 2 bases; unmatched bases: 11. Per the germline V gene, CDR1 is MGHRA and CDR2 is YSYEKL. The CDR3 sequence is CARSRDRGGAGANVLTF. The CDR3 DNA follows: TGCGCCCGCTCCCGGGACAGGGGGGGGGCTGGGGCCAACGTCCTGACTTTC.

The chain recombines TRBV7-2 with TRBJ2-2; TRBD2 might be the D (5 bases). There are 14 residues in the CDR3. The germline CDR1 and CDR2 sequences are SGHTA and FQGNSA. Trimming left V 5 bases short and J 7 bases short, with 14 bases between. The CDR3 loop is CASSDLWAGGELFF. CDR3 sequence (DNA): TGTGCCAGCAGCGATCTATGGGCGGGCGGGGAGCTGTTTTTT.

The J gene is TRBJ1-1, the V gene TRBV25-1; tentatively, D is TRBD1 (6 bases). This CDR3 comprises 17 residues. The V end lost 1 base, the J end lost 2 bases, and 17 bases lay between the germline ends. In germline, CDR1 is MGHDK, CDR2 SYGVNS. The CDR3 is CASSESRSTGLNTEAFF. In nucleotides, the CDR3 is TGTGCCAGCAGTGAATCCCGCTCCACAGGGTTAAACACTGAAGCTTTCTTT.

Details on this clone: Other DNA sequences in this specimen translate into the identical CDR3. V and J are TRBV28 and TRBJ2-6; D may be TRBD1 (6 bases). With 5 bases removed from V and 0 bases from J, the gap between germline ends came to 11 bases. The CDR3 is made up of 16 amino acids. Germline V CDR1 and CDR2: MDHEN, SYDVKM. The chain's CDR3 is CASSPTGSSGANVLTF. DNA of the CDR3: TGTGCCAGCAGTCCTACAGGGAGCTCTGGGGCCAACGTCCTGACTTTC.

This clone was counted a few times. Here the CDR3 DNA reads TGCGCCAGCAGCCGACAGGGCTTTGATGAAGCTTTCTTT. The encoded protein is CASSRQGFDEAFF. V usage is TRBV5-1 and J usage is TRBJ1-1; TRBD1 aligns across 7 bases. The germline V gene encodes CDR1 SGHRS and CDR2 YFSETQ. The CDR3 length is 13 residues. J lost 7 bases, V lost 4 bases, and 7 bases had no gene match.